The clone carrying this T cell receptor beta chain was recorded at least ten times. This sample stems from a study of T cell repertoires in cytomegalovirus infection. Study summary: Matching HLA type and CMV infection were both indicated by public TCR beta signatures.

CDR3 length: 13 amino acids. With 3 bases removed from V and 3 bases from J, the gap between germline ends came to 8 bases. MiXCR, applied by TCRdb to the reads, yields one record per CDR3 protein. This sample has some 97,000 distinct CDR3 sequences, with 20% to 30% found just once. The receptor's source is a human donor in good health (CMV status not recorded). Some clones in this sample may be carry-over from other donors' samples. Sequenced input: CD8+ T cells from PBMCs. The chain links TRBV12-3 or TRBV12-4 to TRBJ1-1; D possibly corresponds to TRBD1 (6 bases). The CDR3: CASSLPGDTEAFF. CDR3 in DNA: TGTGCCAGCAGTTTGCCAGGGGACACTGAAGCTTTCTTT.